This section outlines one T cell receptor beta chain sequence together with its context. Its specificity is unknown. CDR1 SNHLY and CDR2 FYNNEI come from the germline V gene. Trimming stripped 6 bases from V and 7 bases from J, with 15 bases between. This CDR3 is 13 amino acids long. This sample was taken from a study of cytomegalovirus exposure and HLA in healthy donors. Points from the study as a whole: Among the CMV-associated chains, a few were confirmed in vitro as specific for CMV antigens. Later on, a genetic analysis was performed. It linked a missense variant in DCLRE1C with V- and J-gene trimming of TCR beta. Among TCR sequences, most were rare, though some public TCRs appeared in many donors. When analyzed later, the rates of TCR association showed variation by HLA locus, with DRB1 the most and HLA-C the fewest.

PCR was performed using 60 Vbeta and 13 Jbeta primers. Assay used: immunoSEQ multiplex PCR; TCRdb lists only in-frame clones, some missing. The sample shows around 90,000 clones, roughly three quarters of them seen only once. The chain uses TRBV2 and TRBJ1-2; TRBD1 might be the D (6 bases). This clonotype was obtained from a man in his thirties or forties in good health and CMV-seronegative. The sample comprised PBMCs. This chain's CDR3 is CASRGTYTRGYTF. DNA of the CDR3: TGTGCCAGCAGGGGGACATACACGCGTGGCTACACCTTC.